This entry lists 10 T cell receptor beta chains sequenced from one sample in a study of shared clonotypes between healthy human individuals. Generated by immunoSEQ multiplex PCR, the TCRdb table keeps only in-frame clones and is missing some. The sample lists some 2,000,000 clones; about 94% were seen once. Naive CD8 cells lacked CD45RO and underwent positive selection for CCR7, leaving out terminally differentiated effector memory CD45RA+ cells. Sequences were obtained from naive CD8+ T cells sorted from blood. These receptors were collected from a man aged 18 to 30 in good health.

The chain employs TRBV7-9 and TRBJ2-2; a weak D match, TRBD2 (5 bases). V was clipped by 7 bases and J by 1 base, with 7 bases between them. The CDR3 consists of 13 residues. Germline values: CDR1 SEHNR, CDR2 FQNEAQ (reference sequence). The CDR3 here is CASTGENTGELFF. The CDR3 region has the DNA TGTGCCAGCACCGGGGAGAACACCGGGGAGCTGTTTTTT. Full variable domain (missing parts from reference TRBV7-9 and TRBJ2-2): DTGVSQNPRHKITKRGQNVTFRCDPISEHNRLYWYRQTLGQGPEFLTYFQNEAQLEKSRLLSDRFSAERPKGSFSTLEIQRTEQGDSAMYLCASTGENTGELFFGEGSRLTVL.

V gene TRBV6-6 combines with J gene TRBJ1-4; no firm D call. The CDR3 runs to 10 residues. The germline V and J ends were trimmed by 8 bases and 8 bases, with 6 bases remaining between them. The germline V gene has CDR1 MNHNY and CDR2 SVGAGI (reference sequence). The CDR3 spells CASLGEKLFF. CDR3 DNA: TGTGCCAGCCTGGGGGAAAAACTGTTTTTT.

The rearrangement joins TRBV27 to TRBJ2-2; D possibly corresponds to TRBD2 (6 bases). The CDR3 spans 16 residues. Germline values: CDR1 MNHEY, CDR2 SMNVEV (reference sequence). V was clipped by 6 bases and J by 2 bases, with 16 bases between them. CDR3 sequence (DNA): TGTGCCAGCAGCATGTCCCCCGGGACTAACACCGGGGAGCTGTTTTTT. It is translated as CASSMSPGTNTGELFF.

As for this clone: This CDR3 is also generated by other DNA sequences in the sample. The chain uses TRBV27 and TRBJ2-7; 9 bases fit TRBD1. J lost 2 bases, V lost 5 bases, and 1 base had no gene match. There are 13 residues in the CDR3. From germline, CDR1 is MNHEY and CDR2 SMNVEV (reference sequence). The CDR3 DNA follows: TGTGCCAGCAGTCACAGGGGGCCCTACGAGCAGTACTTC. Protein: CASSHRGPYEQYF.

V usage is TRBV28 and J usage is TRBJ1-5; TRBD1 is a possible D gene (5 bases). Trimming took 6 bases from V and 3 from J, leaving 12 bases between them. Germline lookup yields CDR1 MDHEN and CDR2 SYDVKM. The CDR3 totals 14 residues. The CDR3 DNA sequence: TGTGCCAGCAGGGGGGACGCCAACAATCAGCCCCAGCATTTT. Translating it yields CASRGDANNQPQHF.

The rearrangement uses TRBV5-6 and TRBJ2-4; tentative D call: TRBD1 (6 bases). V was pared by 4 bases and J by 5 bases, with 13 bases between. The germline V gene encodes CDR1 SGHDT and CDR2 YYEEEE. The CDR3 is made up of 14 amino acids. In DNA form, the CDR3 reads TGTGCCAGCAGCCAACAGGGTCTTCAAAACATTCAGTACTTC. It is translated as CASSQQGLQNIQYF.

The CDR3 region is CASSGDRSSYEQYF. The CDR3 bases are TGTGCCAGCAGTGGGGACAGGAGCTCCTACGAGCAGTACTTC. This chain links TRBV2 with TRBJ2-7; 8 bases line up with TRBD1. Germline V lookup: CDR1 SNHLY, CDR2 FYNNEI. With V trimmed by 4 bases and J by 0 bases, 2 bases remained unmatched. The CDR3 covers 14 residues.

The CDR3 DNA follows: TGTGCCAGCGCTCCGGAGGTAGGGATAAATCAGCCCCAGCATTTT. Protein: CASAPEVGINQPQHF. V is TRBV5-5 and J is TRBJ1-5; no definite D call. CDR1 is SGHKS, CDR2 YYEKEE, per germline (reference sequence). The CDR3 runs 15 residues. V lost 7 bases, J lost 4 bases, and 18 bases lay in between.

On this clone itself: This same CDR3 is encoded by further DNA sequences in the sample. V usage is TRBV9 and J usage is TRBJ2-3; weak D call: TRBD2 (5 bases). V shed 0 bases and J shed 2 bases, with 7 bases lying between them. Germline V gene sequence: CDR1 SGDLS, CDR2 YYNGEE. The CDR3 sequence is 14 residues long. CDR3: CASSVGTYTDTQYF. CDR3 nucleotide sequence: TGTGCCAGCAGCGTAGGGACTTACACAGATACGCAGTATTTT.

As for this clone: This sample includes further DNA sequences coding for the same CDR3. The rearrangement joins TRBV9 to TRBJ2-7, with 10 positions matching TRBD1. The CDR3 runs to 14 residues. Trimming took 4 bases from V and 5 from J; bases not matched to a gene: 6. From germline, CDR1 is SGDLS and CDR2 YYNGEE. CDR3 in amino acids: CASSPWTGGDEQYF. Written as DNA, the CDR3 is TGTGCCAGCAGCCCTTGGACAGGGGGGGACGAGCAGTACTTC.